The clone carrying this TCR beta chain came up a few times. Its antigen is undetermined. This specimen comes from a study of blood T cells in healthy people across ages. Study-level points and caveats: Age showed a roughly linear inverse relationship with TCR beta diversity per million T cells. Relative to aged donors, long-lived donors carried more naive CD4+ cells and displayed higher diversity.

Together with a sample-barcoded 5' primer, a J-beta primer mix was included in a second PCR lasting about 6 to 11 cycles. A template-switch adaptor containing 12 random nucleotides labeled each cDNA molecule. MiXCR was run by TCRdb on the 5' RACE reads, yielding one entry per CDR3 protein. The sample carries almost 300,000 distinct CDR3 sequences, around 27% recorded once. Per sample, no less than 5.5 micrograms of total RNA were extracted. The V end lost 2 bases, the J end lost 0 bases, and 16 bases lay between the germline ends. This CDR3 has 17 amino acids. The germline V gene encodes CDR1 SGHTA and CDR2 FQGNSA.

The clonotype comes from a woman between 65 and 79 years old in good health. Sequences were obtained from blood. The chain combines TRBV7-2 with TRBJ1-1; D unresolved. The CDR3 reads CASSLSSGRPVNTEAFF. As DNA, the CDR3 is TGTGCCAGCAGCTTATCTAGCGGACGGCCAGTGAACACTGAAGCTTTCTTT.